This T cell receptor (beta chain) appears in the sequencing data of a study of shared clonotypes between healthy human individuals. About this clone: What it binds is not known.

CD45RO negativity and positive selection for CCR7 defined naive CD8 cells, a population that excluded terminally differentiated effector memory CD45RA+ cells. Study-level findings and limits: Clonotypes which were not shared had lower generation probabilities than clonotypes that all four donors shared.

Libraries were prepared by immunoSEQ multiplex PCR; TCRdb keeps only in-frame clonotypes and omits some of them. The profile covers about 2,200,000 clones, with about 92% appearing a single time and more than 1.5% taken by the ten largest. From germline, CDR1 is LGHNT and CDR2 FRNRAP. There are 17 residues in the CDR3. The V segment lost 7 bases and the J segment 0 bases; nucleotides outside the gene matches: 12. V and J are TRBV12-5 and TRBJ2-3, with 8 bases lining up with TRBD1. This clonotype was sampled from a man aged 18 to 29 in good health. Some clones in this sample may be carry-over from other donors' samples. Sequencing was carried out using naive CD8+ T cells from PBMCs. CDR3 protein: CASAQGALTGSTDTQYF. CDR3 coding DNA: TGTGCTAGTGCCCAGGGGGCTCTAACGGGCAGCACAGATACGCAGTATTTT.